This TCR beta chain was sequenced in a study of cytomegalovirus exposure and HLA in healthy donors (dated by TCRdb to the late 2010s). Concerning the study at large: According to an earlier analysis of around 600 of the donors, 150 million to 200 million T cells yielded 90 million to 140 million unique TCR beta sequences and approximately 300 Gb of sequence data. The study used immunosequencing to profile the T cell repertoires of more than 650 subjects and linked those repertoires to cytomegalovirus serostatus. An early release that covered roughly 600 HLA-typed donors contained about 300 gigabases of sequencing data and around 80 million unique TCR sequences. Alongside the repertoire data, information on donor age, sex, ethnicity and CMV serostatus was compiled. The later analysis used no new phenotypic data to find candidate immune exposures, relying instead on TCR beta sequences and their occurrence across donors. Typing coverage varied by locus: roughly 629-630 donors for A, B, C, DRB1 and DQB1; 500 to 550 for DQA1; around 610 for DPA1; under 490 for DPB1. A later analysis re-examined previously published TCR beta repertoires from about 700 donors and added high-resolution HLA genotyping to investigate patterns of TCR occurrence. An earlier analysis of around 640 of the donors used high-throughput TCR beta sequencing to judge whether each TCR beta V gene segment behaved as functional or pseudogenic. The study aimed to test whether cataloging public T cell receptors could reveal signatures of past pathogen exposure. Roughly five DR-DQ haplotypes were handled as single units for association and clustering, since linkage in the cohort was strong. Both class I and class II loci were covered by HLA typing, at four-digit resolution. A later genetic analysis took genome-wide SNP genotypes for about 55% of the 666 donors and used that subset as a discovery cohort. A separate validation cohort of roughly 120 different subjects was used in addition to the roughly 670-subject first cohort. High-throughput TCR immunosequencing, statistical association of individual TCRs with disease status, and machine learning were combined to predict cytomegalovirus infection status. On average, roughly 240,000 unique TCR beta nucleotide sequences were sequenced per donor among more than 350 genotyped donors of the cohort, with roughly 18% of those sequences being non-productive. Of the roughly 400 genotyped donors, 75% to 85% were placed in the genetic ancestry cluster associated with self-reported Caucasian donors. Every discovery cohort repertoire had been produced on one sequencing platform. Broad study findings and their caveats: A later analysis reported that several top co-occurrence clusters appeared linked to parvovirus B19, influenza, CMV and Epstein-Barr virus. Because counts were too low, 15 to 20 rarely observed V segments, including chromosome 9 orphons, were excluded from the earlier analysis of several hundred of the donors. The study gave a list of some 150 TCR beta chains associated with cytomegalovirus. A few of the identified cytomegalovirus-associated TCR beta chains were confirmed in vitro to be specific for cytomegalovirus antigens. A group of highly shared sequence variants was considered likely to be a technical artifact of the sequencing pipeline. An earlier analysis of around 500 of the donors showed that most TCR beta V segments appeared in productive rearrangements either about 87% or about 30% of the time, which broadly matched IMGT annotations. A later analysis found that HLA-associated TCR beta chains were more clonally expanded and had lower generation probabilities than equally common non-associated chains. Correlated functional status among segregating V segments might reflect linkage disequilibrium, but an unknown experimental factor could not be ruled out. V-gene and J-gene trimming of TCR beta chains was associated with a missense DCLRE1C variant in a later genetic analysis, and the association was replicated in an independent cohort. Most TCR sequences were observed very rarely across donors, whereas some public TCRs were present in many individuals. Only TCR beta chains were sequenced in this cohort, and the absence of alpha or paired-chain data limited detectable features. A later genetic analysis reported fewer N-insertions in productive TCRs among donors in an Asian-associated ancestry cluster than the roughly 620-donor mean. Strong co-occurrence of HLA alleles, especially DR and DQ, made assigning TCR associations to individual alleles difficult. In a later analysis, TCR association rates were found to vary across HLA loci, with the most associated TCRs seen for DRB1 alleles and the fewest for HLA-C alleles. Because HLA typing was missing for some donors at each locus, association tests included only the typed subset. According to a later analysis, most CMV-associated TCR beta chains appeared to be HLA-restricted, and the HLA associations seemed to be driven largely by CMV exposure. Specific HLA alleles were associated with 15,000 to 20,000 TCR beta sequences at a false discovery rate of 0.05 in a later analysis. For the cohort, immune exposure information was limited to CMV serostatus. The 87-base-pair reads could not distinguish some IMGT-functional V segments, including TRBV6-2 and TRBV6-3, so those segments were excluded. In both the original and validation cohorts, the classifier was reported to diagnose cytomegalovirus status with high specificity and sensitivity. According to the authors, the approach could potentially be generalized to other disease states and immunological phenotypes. Sequencing depth was assumed to be roughly uniform across donors in the presence/absence analyses, though that assumption may not hold. A further reported finding was that TCR beta sequences accurately predicted the HLA-A and HLA-B alleles for most subjects in the first cohort.

Libraries were prepared through the immunoSEQ multiplex PCR assay. For the multiplex PCR, a mixture combining 60 forward primers for TCR Vbeta segments and 13 reverse primers for TCR Jbeta segments was used. Amplification of the CDR3 region of rearranged TCR beta genes was performed with a multiplex PCR assay on genomic DNA. On the Illumina HiSeq System, the amplified TCR beta libraries were sequenced as 87-base-pair reads. The paper's data handling went like this. Across the 670 or so repertoires, a later analysis counted around 80 million unique TCR beta chains, roughly 11 million of which were shared by at least two donors. A nearest-neighbor algorithm error-corrected the raw reads and collapsed the reads into unique sequences, merging closely related sequences to remove PCR and sequencing errors. Alignment of CDR3 sequences to IMGT reference sequences was used to assign V, D and J gene segments. For a sequence to be retained, at least a six-nucleotide match to both a V gene segment and a J gene segment was required. Rearrangements were classified as productive when the CDR3 lacked stop codons and remained in frame with V and J, and all other rearrangements were classified as non-productive. Following IMGT convention, CDR3 was defined as the stretch from the second conserved V-encoded cysteine to the conserved J-encoded phenylalanine. The earlier analysis of about 620 of the donors excluded sequences that lacked an unambiguous match to a single V gene segment. An earlier analysis of just under 600 of the donors called V segments functional above 56.7% productive rearrangements and segregating when the between-donor standard deviation exceeded 5%. A statistical classification framework was developed to diagnose cytomegalovirus status using the catalog of TCR beta chain sequences. In a later analysis, V and J genes were assigned by comparing TCR nucleotide sequences against IMGT/GENE-DB human TR gene sequences. In a later analysis, CDR3 sequences and most-parsimonious VDJ recombination scenarios were assigned using the TCRdist pipeline. In a later analysis, each TCR beta chain was defined by its CDR3 amino acid sequence together with its V-gene family, and reads without a unique V-gene family were excluded. As a way to deal with suspected cross-contamination and a sequencing artifact, a later analysis dropped approximately 570 nucleotide sequences that were highly shared and had low generation probability. In a later analysis, a clonal expansion index for each public chain was calculated from normalized within-repertoire ranks of inferred template counts. In a later analysis, generation probabilities were computed with a VDJ recombination model fitted to out-of-frame rearrangements, and the resulting probabilities were checked against IGoR. In a later analysis, hypergeometric tests were used to score TCR-TCR, TCR-HLA and TCR-CMV co-occurrence, with a repertoire-size bias correction applied to TCR pairs. A later analysis estimated false discovery rates by permuting HLA or CMV assignments 20 times. In a later analysis, co-occurring TCRs were grouped using DBSCAN, and TCRdist sequence similarity was added for clustering within HLA-allele-positive subsets. Co-occurrence clustering excluded repertoires with fewer than 30,000 or more than 120,000 public chains, plus five with anomalous nucleotide sharing. TCRdb took over this immuneACCESS table, retaining in-frame rearrangements with V and J assigned. Such tables are incomplete; in checked studies, under half of the missing clones stem from an unresolved V gene, and the remainder is unexplained. The V and J calls and the clone size are those of that table, but D and trimming were determined from the DNA. This sample is represented by about 200,000 clones; about 86% of them were singletons. The biggest ten clones account for under 2% of the sample.

Here V drops 2 bases and J drops 5 bases, and the junction holds 15 bases not matched to any gene. Via the germline V gene, CDR1 is SGDLS and CDR2 YYNGEE. The CDR3 sequence holds 17 residues, the cysteine and phenylalanine included. Only CDR3 DNA is held: 51 bases, read in frame from base 1. Notes on this clone: Its binding antigen is unknown. No base quality values were provided; no much bigger clone lies one nucleotide off.

In total, 500 to 700 healthy bone marrow donors made up the cohort. Cohort members were all nominally healthy when sampled, although unrecorded immune exposures were likely present. The donor was CMV seropositive and belonged to the group of some 290 seropositive cohort members. Each donor provided a peripheral blood sample, and peripheral blood mononuclear cells were used for TCR beta sequencing. Genomic DNA was extracted from the blood cell samples with the Qiagen DNeasy Blood Extraction Kit. Recombination linked TRBV9 to TRBJ2-7, and TRBD2 aligns with 8 junction nucleotides. Material: PBMCs. The receptor was derived from a man between 40 and 49 years old in good health and CMV-seropositive. CDR3 protein: CASSVGLVGGLGHEQYF. The DNA reads TGTGCCAGCAGCGTGGGACTAGTGGGAGGGTTAGGCCACGAGCAGTACTTC.